This TCR beta chain was observed in a study of T cell repertoires in cytomegalovirus infection (dated by TCRdb to between 2018 and 2021). About the full investigation: Alongside well-studied HLA-B-restricted epitopes, the peptide stimulations were aimed at recently identified HLA-C-restricted CMV epitopes, whose presentation resists viral immunomodulation. Donor HLA type was relevant to the analysis, as public TCR beta signatures indicated carriage of CMV infection together with the matching HLA type.

Its CDR3 holds 15 amino acids, cysteine through phenylalanine. Just CDR3 DNA is preserved here, 45 bases in frame from base 1. Via the germline V gene (reference sequence), CDR1 is DFQATT and CDR2 SNEGSKA. Trimming removed 4 bases from V and 0 bases from J, leaving 13 bases between the germline ends. Concerning this clonotype: No antigen is known for it. No much larger clonotype is one base removed from it; base qualities were not supplied.

This specimen's treatment or condition label, per the study, means: in vitro stimulation with specific CMV peptide epitopes to enrich CMV-specific T cells. The paper's findings and limits, for the study overall: Cumulative frequency of public TCR beta family members discriminated carriers of CMV infection plus the relevant HLA type in this cohort and an independent roughly 350-donor cohort. The ex vivo response was dominated by HLA-C-restricted CMV-specific TCR beta clonotypes, and the single most frequent clonotype in two of eight donors was supplied by these HLA-C-restricted clonotypes.

Instrument used: Illumina HiSeq 1500. Using fastp at Q25 and MiXCR, TCRdb reprocessed the public reads and kept productive beta chains. Under each unique CDR3 protein, matching rows form one entry showing the most common genes and DNA. This sample holds some 590,000 distinct CDR3 sequences; 40% were observed only once. Of the sample, around 46% is held by the ten largest clones. The V and J segments used are TRBV20-1 and TRBJ1-3, with the D gene not confidently named. This receptor was taken from a human donor in good health (CMV status not recorded). Some clones in this sample may be carry-over from other donors' samples. This specimen consisted of cultured PBMCs, obtained from culture after CMV antigen stimulation. DNA sequence: TGCAGTGCTACTAGGACGTATCTCTCTGGAAACACCATATATTTT. Translated, it gives CSATRTYLSGNTIYF.